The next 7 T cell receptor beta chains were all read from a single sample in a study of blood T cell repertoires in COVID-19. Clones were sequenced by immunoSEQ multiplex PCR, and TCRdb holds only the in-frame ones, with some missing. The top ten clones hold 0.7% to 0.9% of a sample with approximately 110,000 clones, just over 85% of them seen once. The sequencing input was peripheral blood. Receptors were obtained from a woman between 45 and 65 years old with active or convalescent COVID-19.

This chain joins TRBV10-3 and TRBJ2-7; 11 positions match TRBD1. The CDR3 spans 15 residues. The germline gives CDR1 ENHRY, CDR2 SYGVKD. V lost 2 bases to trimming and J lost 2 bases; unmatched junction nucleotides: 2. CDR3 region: CAISEGGQGAYEQYF. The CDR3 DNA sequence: TGTGCCATCAGTGAGGGGGGACAGGGGGCCTACGAGCAGTACTTC.

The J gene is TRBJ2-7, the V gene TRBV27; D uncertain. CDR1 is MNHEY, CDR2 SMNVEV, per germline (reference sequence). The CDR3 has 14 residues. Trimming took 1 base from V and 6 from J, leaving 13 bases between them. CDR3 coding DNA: TGTGCCAGCAGTTTATTTTCCCTTGGCGGCGAGCAGTACTTC. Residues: CASSLFSLGGEQYF.

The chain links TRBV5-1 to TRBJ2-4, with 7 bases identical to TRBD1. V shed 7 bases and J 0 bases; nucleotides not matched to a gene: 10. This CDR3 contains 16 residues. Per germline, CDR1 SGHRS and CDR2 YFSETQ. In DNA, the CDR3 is TGCGCCAGCTCATCCGACAGGGTTCTAGCCAAAAACATTCAGTACTTC. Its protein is CASSSDRVLAKNIQYF.

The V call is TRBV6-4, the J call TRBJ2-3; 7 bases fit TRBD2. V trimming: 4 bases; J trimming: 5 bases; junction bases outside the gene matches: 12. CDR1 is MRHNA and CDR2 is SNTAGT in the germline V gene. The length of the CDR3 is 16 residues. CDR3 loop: CASSAQGGSGGDTQYF. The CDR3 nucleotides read TGTGCCAGCAGTGCGCAAGGCGGGAGTGGAGGAGATACGCAGTATTTT.

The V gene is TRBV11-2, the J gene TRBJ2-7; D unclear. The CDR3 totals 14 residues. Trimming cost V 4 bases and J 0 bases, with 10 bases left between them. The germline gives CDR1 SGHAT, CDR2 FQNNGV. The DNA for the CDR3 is TGTGCCAGCAGCTACCGAGAGAGCTCCTACGAGCAGTACTTC. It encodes CASSYRESSYEQYF. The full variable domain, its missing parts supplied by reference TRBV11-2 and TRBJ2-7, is EAGVAQSPRYKIIEKRQSVAFWCNPISGHATLYWYQQILGQGPKLLIQFQNNGVVDDSQLPKDRFSAERLKGVDSTLKIQPAKLEDSAVYLCASSYRESSYEQYFGPGTRLTVT.

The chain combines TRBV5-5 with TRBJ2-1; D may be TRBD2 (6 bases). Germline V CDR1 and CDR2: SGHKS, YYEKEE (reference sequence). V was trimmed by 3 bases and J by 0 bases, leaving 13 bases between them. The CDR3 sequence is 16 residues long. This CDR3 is CASSSSGVASYNEQFF. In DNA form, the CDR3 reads TGTGCCAGCAGCTCCTCGGGGGTCGCCTCCTACAATGAGCAGTTCTTC.

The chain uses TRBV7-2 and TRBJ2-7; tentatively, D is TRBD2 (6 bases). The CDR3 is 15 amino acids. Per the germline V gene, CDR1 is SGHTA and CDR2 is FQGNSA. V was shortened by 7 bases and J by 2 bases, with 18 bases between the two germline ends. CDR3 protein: CASNAFSGGAYEQYF. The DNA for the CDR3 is TGTGCCAGCAACGCCTTTAGCGGCGGGGCCTACGAGCAGTACTTC.